This TCR beta chain appears in the sequencing data of a study of blood T cell repertoires in COVID-19. Overall study context: COVID-19 samples collected from the United States, Italy and Spain covered acute and convalescent phases.

Germline V gene lookup returns CDR1 MGHRA and CDR2 YSYEKL. V was shortened by 5 bases and J by 0 bases, with 13 bases between the two germline ends. This CDR3 has 15 residues. Sequencing used immunoSEQ multiplex PCR; TCRdb keeps in-frame clones, though not all of them. This table has tens of thousands of clones, approximately 74% appearing once. Sequencing was done on a sample of peripheral blood. This clonotype was obtained from a man between 70 and 80 years old with COVID-19, enrolled during active disease. The chain recombines TRBV4-1 with TRBJ1-1; D is possibly TRBD1 (5 bases). The CDR3 loop reads CASSGLGQMNTEAFF. CDR3 in DNA: TGCGCCAGCAGCGGCCTCGGACAAATGAACACTGAAGCTTTCTTT.